This T cell receptor (beta chain) comes out of a study of cytomegalovirus exposure and HLA in healthy donors. In the study overall: Among the roughly 400 genotyped donors, 81% were placed in the Caucasian-associated ancestry cluster.

Concerning this clone itself: As yet, its antigen is unknown.

Study observations and caveats: Rarity held for most TCR sequences, but there were some public TCRs that occurred in many donors. By HLA locus, TCR association rates varied in a later analysis, with DRB1 showing the most and HLA-C the fewest. Common viral pathogens were later found to be apparently linked to several of the most significant clusters.

V lost 5 bases, J lost 4 bases, and 20 bases lay in between. This CDR3 is built from 16 residues. Germline V lookup: CDR1 SEHNR, CDR2 FQNEAQ (reference sequence). The PCR made use of 60 Vbeta and 13 Jbeta primers. TCRdb keeps only in-frame clones here, not all; method: immunoSEQ multiplex PCR. In the table there are roughly 170,000 clones, roughly 80% of which are singletons. The rearrangement joins TRBV7-9 to TRBJ1-2; the D is unclear. This clonotype originated in a man aged 25-45 years in good health and CMV-seropositive. The sequenced sample consisted of PBMCs. The CDR3 reads CASSLNPGSNIYGYTF. CDR3 DNA sequence: TGTGCCAGCAGCCTTAACCCGGGATCCAATATCTATGGCTACACCTTC. The entire variable domain, with the rest obtained from reference TRBV7-9 and TRBJ1-2, is as follows: DTGVSQNPRHKITKRGQNVTFRCDPISEHNRLYWYRQTLGQGPEFLTYFQNEAQLEKSRLLSDRFSAERPKGSFSTLEIQRTEQGDSAMYLCASSLNPGSNIYGYTFGSGTRLTVV.